This T cell receptor (beta chain) is drawn from a study of blood T cells in healthy people across ages. Looked up from germline, CDR1 is LGHDT and CDR2 is YNNKEL (reference sequence). V was cut by 1 base and J by 10 bases, with 14 bases left in between. This CDR3 has 13 amino acids. Peripheral blood samples of 9 to 10 milliliters were drawn from each donor. The study isolated at least 6.5 million PBMCs from each sample. A second PCR of roughly 7 to 11 cycles used a sample-barcoded 5' primer and a J-beta primer mix. TCRdb ran MiXCR on the 5' RACE reads and lists one entry per CDR3 protein. Of fewer than 900,000 distinct CDR3 sequences in the sample, roughly two fifths were seen once.

V is TRBV3-1 and J is TRBJ2-7; perhaps D is TRBD1 or TRBD2 (5 bases each). Material for sequencing was blood. This receptor was obtained from a woman aged 55 to 70 in good health. This chain's CDR3 is CASSQGTLGDQYF. The CDR3 region has the DNA TGTGCCAGCAGCCAAGGTACACTCGGGGACCAGTACTTC.